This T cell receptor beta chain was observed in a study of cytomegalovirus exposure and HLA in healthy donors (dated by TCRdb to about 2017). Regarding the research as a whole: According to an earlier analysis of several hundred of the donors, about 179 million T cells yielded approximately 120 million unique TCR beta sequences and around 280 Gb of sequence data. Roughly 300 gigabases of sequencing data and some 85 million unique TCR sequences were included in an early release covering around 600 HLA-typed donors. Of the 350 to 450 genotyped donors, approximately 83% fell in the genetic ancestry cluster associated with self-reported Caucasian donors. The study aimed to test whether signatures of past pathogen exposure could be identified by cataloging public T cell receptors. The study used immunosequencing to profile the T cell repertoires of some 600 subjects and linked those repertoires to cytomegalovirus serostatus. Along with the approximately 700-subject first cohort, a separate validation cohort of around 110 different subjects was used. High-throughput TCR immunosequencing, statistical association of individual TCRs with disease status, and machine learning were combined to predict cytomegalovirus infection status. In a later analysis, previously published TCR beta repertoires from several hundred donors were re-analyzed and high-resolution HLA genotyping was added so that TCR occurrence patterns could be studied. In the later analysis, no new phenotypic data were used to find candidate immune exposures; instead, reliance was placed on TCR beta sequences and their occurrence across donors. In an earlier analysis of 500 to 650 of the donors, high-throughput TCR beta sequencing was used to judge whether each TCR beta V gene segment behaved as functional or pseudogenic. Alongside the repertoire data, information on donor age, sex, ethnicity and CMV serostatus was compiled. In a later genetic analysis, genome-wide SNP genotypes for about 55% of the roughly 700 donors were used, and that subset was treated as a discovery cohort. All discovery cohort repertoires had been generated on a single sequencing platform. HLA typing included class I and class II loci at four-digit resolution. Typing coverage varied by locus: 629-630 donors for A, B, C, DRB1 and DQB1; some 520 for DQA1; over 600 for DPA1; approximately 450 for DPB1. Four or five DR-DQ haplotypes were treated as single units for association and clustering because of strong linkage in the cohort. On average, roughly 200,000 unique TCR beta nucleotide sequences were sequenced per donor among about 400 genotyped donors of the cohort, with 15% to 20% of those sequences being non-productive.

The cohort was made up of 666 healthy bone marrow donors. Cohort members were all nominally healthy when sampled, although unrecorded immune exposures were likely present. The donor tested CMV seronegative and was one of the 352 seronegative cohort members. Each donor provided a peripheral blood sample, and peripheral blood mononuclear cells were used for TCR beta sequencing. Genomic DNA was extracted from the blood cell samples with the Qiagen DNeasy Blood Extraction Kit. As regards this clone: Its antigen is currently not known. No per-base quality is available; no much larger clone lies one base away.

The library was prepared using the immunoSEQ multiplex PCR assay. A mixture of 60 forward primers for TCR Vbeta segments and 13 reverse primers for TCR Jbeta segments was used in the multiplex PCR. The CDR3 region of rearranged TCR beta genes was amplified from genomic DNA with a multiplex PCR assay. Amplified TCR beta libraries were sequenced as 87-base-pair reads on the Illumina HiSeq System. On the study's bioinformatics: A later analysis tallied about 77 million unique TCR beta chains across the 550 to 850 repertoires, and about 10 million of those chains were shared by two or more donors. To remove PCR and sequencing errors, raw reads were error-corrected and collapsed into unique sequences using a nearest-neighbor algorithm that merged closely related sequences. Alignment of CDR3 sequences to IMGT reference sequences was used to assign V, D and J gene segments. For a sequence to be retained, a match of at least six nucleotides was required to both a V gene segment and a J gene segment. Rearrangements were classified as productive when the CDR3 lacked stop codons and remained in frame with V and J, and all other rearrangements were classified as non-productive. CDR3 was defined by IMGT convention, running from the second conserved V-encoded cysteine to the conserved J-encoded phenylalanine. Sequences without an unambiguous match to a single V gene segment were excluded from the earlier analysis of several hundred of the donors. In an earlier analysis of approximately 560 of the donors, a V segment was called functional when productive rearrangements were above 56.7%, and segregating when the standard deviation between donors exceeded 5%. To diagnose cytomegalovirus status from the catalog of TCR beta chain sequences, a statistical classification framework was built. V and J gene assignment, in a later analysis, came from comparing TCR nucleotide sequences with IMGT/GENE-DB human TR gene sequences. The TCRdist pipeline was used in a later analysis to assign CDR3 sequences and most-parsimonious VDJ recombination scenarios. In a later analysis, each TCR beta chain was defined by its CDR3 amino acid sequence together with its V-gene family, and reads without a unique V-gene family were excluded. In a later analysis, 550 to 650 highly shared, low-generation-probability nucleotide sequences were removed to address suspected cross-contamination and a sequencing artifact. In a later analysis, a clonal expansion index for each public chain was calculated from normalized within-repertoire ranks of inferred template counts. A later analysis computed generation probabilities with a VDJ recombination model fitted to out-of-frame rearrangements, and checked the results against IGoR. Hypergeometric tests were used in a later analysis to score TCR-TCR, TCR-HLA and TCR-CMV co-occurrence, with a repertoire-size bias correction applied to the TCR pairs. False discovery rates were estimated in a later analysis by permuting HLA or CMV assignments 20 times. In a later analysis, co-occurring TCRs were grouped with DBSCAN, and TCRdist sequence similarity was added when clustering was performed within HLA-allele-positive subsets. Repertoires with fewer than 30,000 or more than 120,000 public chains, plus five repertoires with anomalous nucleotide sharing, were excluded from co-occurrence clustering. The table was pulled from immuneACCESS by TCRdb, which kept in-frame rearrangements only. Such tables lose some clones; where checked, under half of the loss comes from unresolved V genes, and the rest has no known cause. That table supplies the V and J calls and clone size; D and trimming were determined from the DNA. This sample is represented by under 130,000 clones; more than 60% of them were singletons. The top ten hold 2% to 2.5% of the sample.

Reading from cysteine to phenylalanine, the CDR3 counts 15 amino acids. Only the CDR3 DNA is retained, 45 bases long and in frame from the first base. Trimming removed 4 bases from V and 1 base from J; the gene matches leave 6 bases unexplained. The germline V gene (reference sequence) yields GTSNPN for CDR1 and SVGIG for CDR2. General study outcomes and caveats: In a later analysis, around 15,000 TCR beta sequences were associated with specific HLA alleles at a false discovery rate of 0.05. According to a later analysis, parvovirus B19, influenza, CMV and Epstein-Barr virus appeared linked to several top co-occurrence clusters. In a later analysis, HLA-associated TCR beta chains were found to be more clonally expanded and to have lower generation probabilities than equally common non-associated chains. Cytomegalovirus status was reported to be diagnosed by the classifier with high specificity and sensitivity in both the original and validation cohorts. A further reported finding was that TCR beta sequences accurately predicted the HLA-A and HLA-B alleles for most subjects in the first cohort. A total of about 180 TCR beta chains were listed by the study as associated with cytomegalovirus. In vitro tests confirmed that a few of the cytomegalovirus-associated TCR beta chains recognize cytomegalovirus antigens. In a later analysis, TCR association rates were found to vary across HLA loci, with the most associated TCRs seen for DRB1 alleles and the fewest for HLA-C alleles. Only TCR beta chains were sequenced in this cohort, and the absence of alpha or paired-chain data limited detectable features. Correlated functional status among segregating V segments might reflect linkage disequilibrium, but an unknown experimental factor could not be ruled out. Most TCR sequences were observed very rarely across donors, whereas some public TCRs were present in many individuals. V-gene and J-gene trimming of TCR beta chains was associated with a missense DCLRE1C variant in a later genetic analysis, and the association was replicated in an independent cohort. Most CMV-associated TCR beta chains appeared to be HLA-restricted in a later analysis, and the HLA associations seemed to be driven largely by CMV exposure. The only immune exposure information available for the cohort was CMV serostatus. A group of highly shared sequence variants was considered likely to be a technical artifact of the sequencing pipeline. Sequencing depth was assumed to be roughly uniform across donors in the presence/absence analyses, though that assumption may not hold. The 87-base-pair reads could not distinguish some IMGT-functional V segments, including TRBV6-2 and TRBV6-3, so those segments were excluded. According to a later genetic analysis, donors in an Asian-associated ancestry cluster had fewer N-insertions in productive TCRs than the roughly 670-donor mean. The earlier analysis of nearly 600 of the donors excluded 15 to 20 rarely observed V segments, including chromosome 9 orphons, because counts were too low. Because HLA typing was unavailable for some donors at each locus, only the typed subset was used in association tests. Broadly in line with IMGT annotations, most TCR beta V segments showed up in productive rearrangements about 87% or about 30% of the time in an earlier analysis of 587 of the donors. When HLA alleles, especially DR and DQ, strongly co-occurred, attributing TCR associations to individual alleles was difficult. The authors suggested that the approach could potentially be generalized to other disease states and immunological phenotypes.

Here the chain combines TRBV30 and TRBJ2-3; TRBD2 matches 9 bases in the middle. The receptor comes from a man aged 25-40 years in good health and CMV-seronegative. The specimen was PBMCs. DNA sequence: TGTGCCTGGACCCAGACTAGCGGCCGCACAGATACGCAGTATTTT. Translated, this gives CAWTQTSGRTDTQYF.